The clone carrying this T cell receptor beta chain was seen at least ten times. Original processing methods: How many nucleated cells were present was estimated from reference gene primer amplification. The data were produced by immunoSEQ multiplex PCR, yet TCRdb's version contains in-frame clones alone and is incomplete. For V, J and clone size, that table is used; D and trimming come from the DNA. The sample has roughly 95,000 clones, roughly 82% seen once. This specimen belongs to a study of blood T cell repertoires in COVID-19. Across the study: The United States, Italy and Spain supplied acute and convalescent COVID-19 samples. The cDNA or gDNA used as material had been derived from T cells, B-cell-depleted T cells, or PBMCs.

V dropped 2 bases and J dropped 4 bases, with 6 bases sitting between them. The V gene's germline CDR1 is MGHRA and CDR2 YSYEKL. This CDR3 has 13 residues. The rearrangement links TRBV4-1 to TRBJ1-5; D ambiguous. The sequence came from a man older than 75 with acute or convalescent COVID-19. Source material: peripheral blood. CDR3 amino acids: CASSQQINQPQHF. In DNA form, the CDR3 reads TGCGCCAGCAGCCAACAGATAAATCAGCCCCAGCATTTT.